What follows are 7 T cell receptor beta chains derived from one specimen sequenced in a study of blood T cell repertoires in COVID-19. Method: immunoSEQ multiplex PCR; TCRdb's copy keeps in-frame clones and lacks some. This table holds 200,000 to 250,000 clones, about 86% found once. Sequences were obtained from peripheral blood. All receptors derive from a woman aged 60-75 years with acute or convalescent COVID-19.

As concerns this clone: Within the sample, other DNA sequences also encode this same CDR3. The gene calls are TRBV18 and TRBJ1-2; TRBD1 aligns across 8 bases. Germline V gives CDR1 KGHSH, CDR2 LQKENI. This CDR3 comprises 13 residues. J gave up 4 bases and V 6 bases, and 4 bases lay outside the gene matches. CDR3 DNA sequence: TGTGCCAGCTCCCCGGGGACAGGCTATGGCTACACCTTC. As protein: CASSPGTGYGYTF.

The J gene is TRBJ1-6, the V gene TRBV6-5; D is unclear. V was trimmed by 2 bases and J by 9 bases, leaving 8 bases between them. The germline gives CDR1 MNHEY, CDR2 SVGAGI. The CDR3 totals 13 residues. This CDR3 reads CASSYQEASPLHF. The DNA of the CDR3 is TGTGCCAGCAGTTACCAGGAGGCTTCACCCCTCCACTTT.

V is TRBV7-9 and J is TRBJ2-6; unclear D gene. Trimming removed 3 bases from V and 3 bases from J, with 12 bases in between. Germline assignment: CDR1 SEHNR and CDR2 FQNEAQ (reference sequence). The CDR3 covers 16 residues. The DNA for the CDR3 is TGTGCCAGCAGCTTTGGCCAGGCCGGTGGGGCCAACGTCCTGACTTTC. It codes for CASSFGQAGGANVLTF.

This chain links TRBV6-5 with TRBJ2-1, with 11 bases that match TRBD2. V dropped 6 bases and J dropped 5; count of bases not matched to a gene: 6. The CDR3 is 15 amino acids. From germline, CDR1 is MNHEY and CDR2 SVGAGI. The CDR3 nucleotides read TGTGCCAGCAGCCTTAGCGGGGGGGCTCACAATGAGCAGTTCTTC. It translates to CASSLSGGAHNEQFF.

This clone was detected a few times. The V call is TRBV5-1, the J call TRBJ2-7; D may be TRBD1 (5 bases). The CDR3 is made up of 15 amino acids. In germline, CDR1 is SGHRS, CDR2 YFSETQ. V lost 0 bases and J lost 1, with 11 bases in between. CDR3 in amino acids: CASSLAPGFSYEQYF. The CDR3 DNA is TGCGCCAGCAGCTTGGCCCCAGGGTTTTCCTACGAGCAGTACTTC.

This chain links TRBV4-3 with TRBJ2-2, with 10 positions matching TRBD1. Trimming removed 6 bases from V and 4 bases from J; junction bases left unmatched: 8. The CDR3 totals 16 residues. Germline V gene sequence: CDR1 LGHNA, CDR2 YSLEER. The CDR3 is CASSTRQGAATGELFF. The CDR3 region has the DNA TGCGCCAGCAGTACCAGACAGGGGGCGGCCACCGGGGAGCTGTTTTTT.

The chain is built from TRBV4-1 and TRBJ1-3, with D possibly TRBD1 on 6 matching bases. The CDR3 length is 17 residues. Germline CDR1 is MGHRA and CDR2 is YSYEKL. Trimming removed 3 bases from V and 2 bases from J, with 17 bases in between. CDR3: CASSQNYRDQAGNTIYF. The CDR3 bases are TGCGCCAGCAGCCAGAACTACAGGGATCAAGCTGGAAACACCATATATTTT.